These T cell receptor beta chains were read from a single sample in a study of shared clonotypes between healthy human individuals. Produced via immunoSEQ multiplex PCR; TCRdb's table is partial and in-frame only. Of 1.4 million or so clones detected, about 98.5% appear once; the ten largest clones hold about 0.4%. Sequencing was carried out using naive CD4+ T cells sorted from blood. The receptors here all came from a man aged 25-40 years in good health. CDR3s include the opening cysteine and the closing phenylalanine or tryptophan. A D gene is named only where the DNA matches it firmly. Not all rows give a size; the values are once, few, many and, for expanded clones, a class.

TRBJ2-7 | NA | TRBV11-2 | TRBD1 | TGTGCCAGCAGCTTCGGGACAGGTCCCTACGAGCAGTACTTC | CASSFGTGPYEQYF
TRBJ2-3 | NA | TRBV2 | NA | TGTGCCAGCAGACAGAGCACAGATACGCAGTATTTT | CASRQSTDTQYF
TRBJ1-2 | NA | TRBV6-6 | NA | TGTGCCAGCACCGAGGTGGCTGGTGGCTACACCTTC | CASTEVAGGYTF
TRBJ2-3 | NA | TRBV18 | NA | TGTGCCAGCTCACCACCCGCCACAGATACGCAGTATTTT | CASSPPATDTQYF
TRBJ1-4 | NA | TRBV18 | NA | TGTGCCAGCTCACCGGGAGGGGGTGGCGAAAAACTGTTTTTT | CASSPGGGGEKLFF
TRBJ2-7 | NA | TRBV7-9 | TRBD1 | TGTGCCAGCAGCCTACCATACAGGGGCCACGAGCAGTACTTC | CASSLPYRGHEQYF
TRBJ2-5 | NA | TRBV5-6 | NA | TGTGCCAGCAGCTTGGGACTCCGGGGAGAGACCCAGTACTTC | CASSLGLRGETQYF
TRBJ2-7 | NA | TRBV19 | NA | TGTGCCAGTAGTAAGGGCGGCATACGTGCCAACTCCTACGAGCAGTACTTC | CASSKGGIRANSYEQYF
TRBJ2-2 | NA | TRBV28 | NA | TGTGCCAGCAGTTCCCTTCCTGGCACCGGGGAGCTGTTTTTT | CASSSLPGTGELFF
TRBJ2-3 | NA | TRBV27 | NA | TGTGCCAGCAGTTTACGGAGGCGGGGTAGCACAGATACGCAGTATTTT | CASSLRRRGSTDTQYF
TRBJ1-2 | NA | TRBV5-4 | TRBD1 | TGTGCCAGCAGCTTGGGGGCCGGGACAGACTTTGGCTACACCTTC | CASSLGAGTDFGYTF
TRBJ2-6 | once | TRBV4-2 | NA | TGTGCCAGCAGCGAAAATACTGGGGCCAACGTCCTGACTTTC | CASSENTGANVLTF
TRBJ2-6 | NA | TRBV7-6 | NA | TGTGCCAGCAGCTTTATTTCTTCTGGGGCCAACGTCCTGACTTTC | CASSFISSGANVLTF
TRBJ2-3 | NA | TRBV15 | TRBD2 | TGTGCCACCAGTGGCGGGAGGATCACAGATACGCAGTATTTT | CATSGGRITDTQYF
TRBJ2-7 | NA | TRBV7-9 | TRBD2 | TGTGCCAGCGCGTTAGCGGGAGGCTACGAGCAGTACTTC | CASALAGGYEQYF
TRBJ2-6 | NA | TRBV19 | TRBD1 | TGTGCCAGTAATAAGGTACAGGGGTCTGGGGCCAACGTCCTGACTTTC | CASNKVQGSGANVLTF
TRBJ1-5 | once | TRBV12-2 | NA | TGTGCAAGTCGCTCAAGGCAGGGATCTGACAATCAGCCCCAGCATTTT | CASRSRQGSDNQPQHF
TRBJ2-7 | NA | TRBV15 | NA | TGTGCCACCAGCAGAGACAGGGAATTCTACGAGCAGTACTTC | CATSRDREFYEQYF
TRBJ2-7 | NA | TRBV5-1 | TRBD1 | TGCGCCAGCAGCTTGGATTTAGGGGGCCCCTACGAGCAGTACTTC | CASSLDLGGPYEQYF
TRBJ1-5 | NA | TRBV30 | NA | TGTGCCTGGAGTGTATCCGCAACTCAGCCCCAGCATTTT | CAWSVSATQPQHF
TRBJ1-2 | NA | TRBV7-9 | NA | TGTGCCAGCAGCTTAATGGCGGCTAACTATGGCTACACCTTC | CASSLMAANYGYTF
TRBJ2-5 | NA | TRBV2 | NA | TGTGCCAGCAGGGCAGGGGTAGAGACCCAGTACTTC | CASRAGVETQYF
TRBJ2-3 | NA | TRBV5-8 | NA | TGTGCCAGCAGCTTGAGCCGACAGGTCAGCACAGATACGCAGTATTTT | CASSLSRQVSTDTQYF
TRBJ1-2 | NA | TRBV7-9 | NA | TGTGCCAGCAGCCCCTGGGGGGGTGGACGGAACTATGGCTACACCTTC | CASSPWGGGRNYGYTF